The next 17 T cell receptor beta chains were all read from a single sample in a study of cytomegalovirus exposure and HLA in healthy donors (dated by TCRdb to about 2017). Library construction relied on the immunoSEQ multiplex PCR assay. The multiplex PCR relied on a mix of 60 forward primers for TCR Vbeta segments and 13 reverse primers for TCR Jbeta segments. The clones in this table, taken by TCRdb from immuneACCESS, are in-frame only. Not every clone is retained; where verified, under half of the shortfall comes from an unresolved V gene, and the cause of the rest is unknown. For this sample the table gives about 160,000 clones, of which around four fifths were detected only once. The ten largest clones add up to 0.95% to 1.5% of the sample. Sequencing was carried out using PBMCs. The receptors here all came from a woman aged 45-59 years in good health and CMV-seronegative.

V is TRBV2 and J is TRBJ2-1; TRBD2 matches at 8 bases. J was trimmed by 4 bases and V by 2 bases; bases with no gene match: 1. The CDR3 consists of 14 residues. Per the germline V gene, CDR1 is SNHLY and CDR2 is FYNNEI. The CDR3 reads CASSESGGYNEQFF. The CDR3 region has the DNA TGTGCCAGCAGTGAAAGCGGGGGTTACAATGAGCAGTTCTTC.

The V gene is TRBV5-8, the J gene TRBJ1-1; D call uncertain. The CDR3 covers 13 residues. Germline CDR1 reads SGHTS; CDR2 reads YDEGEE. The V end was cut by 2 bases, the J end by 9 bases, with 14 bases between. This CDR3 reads CASSLVLGGKAFF. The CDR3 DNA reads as TGTGCCAGCAGCTTAGTGCTGGGAGGGAAAGCTTTCTTT.

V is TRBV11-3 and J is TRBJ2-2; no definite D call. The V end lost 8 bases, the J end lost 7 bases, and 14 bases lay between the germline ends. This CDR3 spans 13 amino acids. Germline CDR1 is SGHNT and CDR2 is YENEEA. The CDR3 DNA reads TGTGCCAGCGCGACAATGGAAGGCGGGGAGCTGTTTTTT. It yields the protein CASATMEGGELFF.

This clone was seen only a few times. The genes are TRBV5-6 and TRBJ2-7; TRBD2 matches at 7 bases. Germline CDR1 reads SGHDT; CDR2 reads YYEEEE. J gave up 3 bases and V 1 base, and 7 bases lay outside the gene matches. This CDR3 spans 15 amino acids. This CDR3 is CASSLLSLADYEQYF. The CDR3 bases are TGTGCCAGCAGCTTGTTGTCTCTAGCGGACTACGAGCAGTACTTC.

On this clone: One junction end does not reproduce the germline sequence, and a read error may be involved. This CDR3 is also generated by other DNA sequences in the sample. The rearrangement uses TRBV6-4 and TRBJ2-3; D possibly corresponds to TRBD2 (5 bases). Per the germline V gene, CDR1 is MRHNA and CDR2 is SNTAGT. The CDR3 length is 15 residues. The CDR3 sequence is CASSDSSEAPDTQYF. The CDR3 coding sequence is TGTGCCAGCAGTGACAGTTCGGAGGCCCCAGACACGCAGTATTTT.

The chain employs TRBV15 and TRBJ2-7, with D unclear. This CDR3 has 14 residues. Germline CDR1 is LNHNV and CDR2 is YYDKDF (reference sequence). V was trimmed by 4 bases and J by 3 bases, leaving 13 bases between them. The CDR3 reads CATSTPRHHYEQYF. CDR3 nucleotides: TGTGCCACCAGCACCCCCAGGCACCACTACGAGCAGTACTTC. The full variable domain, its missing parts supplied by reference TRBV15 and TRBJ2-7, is DAMVIQNPRYQVTQFGKPVTLSCSQTLNHNVMYWYQQKSSQAPKLLFHYYDKDFNNEADTPDNFQSRRPNTSFCFLDIRSPGLGDTAMYLCATSTPRHHYEQYFGPGTRLTVT.

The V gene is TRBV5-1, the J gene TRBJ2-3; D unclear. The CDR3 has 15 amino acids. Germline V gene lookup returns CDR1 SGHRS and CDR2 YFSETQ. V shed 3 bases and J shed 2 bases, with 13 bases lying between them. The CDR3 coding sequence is TGCGCCAGCAGCTCCGCCCGCGCAAACACAGATACGCAGTATTTT. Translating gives CASSSARANTDTQYF.

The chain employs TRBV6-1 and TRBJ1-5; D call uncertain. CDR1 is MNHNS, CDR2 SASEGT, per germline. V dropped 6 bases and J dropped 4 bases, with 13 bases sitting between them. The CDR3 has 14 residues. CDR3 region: CASRTGPNNQPQHF. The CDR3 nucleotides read TGTGCCAGCAGAACGGGTCCAAATAATCAGCCCCAGCATTTT.

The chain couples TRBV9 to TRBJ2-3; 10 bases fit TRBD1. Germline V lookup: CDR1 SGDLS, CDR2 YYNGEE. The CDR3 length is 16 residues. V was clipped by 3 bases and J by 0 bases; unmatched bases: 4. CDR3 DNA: TGTGCCAGCAGCGCACGGGACAGGGGAAGCACAGATACGCAGTATTTT. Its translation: CASSARDRGSTDTQYF.

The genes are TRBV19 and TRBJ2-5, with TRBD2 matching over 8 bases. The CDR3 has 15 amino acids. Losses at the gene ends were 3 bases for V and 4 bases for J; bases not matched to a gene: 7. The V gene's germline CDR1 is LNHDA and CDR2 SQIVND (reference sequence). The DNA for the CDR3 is TGTGCCAGTAGTATTGGAGCGGGAGACGGAGAGACCCAGTACTTC. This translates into CASSIGAGDGETQYF.

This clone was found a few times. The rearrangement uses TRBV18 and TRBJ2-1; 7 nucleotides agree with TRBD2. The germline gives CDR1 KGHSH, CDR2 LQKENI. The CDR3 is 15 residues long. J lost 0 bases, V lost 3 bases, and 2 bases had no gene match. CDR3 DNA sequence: TGTGCCAGCTCACCCCAGCGGGACTCCTACAATGAGCAGTTCTTC. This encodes CASSPQRDSYNEQFF.

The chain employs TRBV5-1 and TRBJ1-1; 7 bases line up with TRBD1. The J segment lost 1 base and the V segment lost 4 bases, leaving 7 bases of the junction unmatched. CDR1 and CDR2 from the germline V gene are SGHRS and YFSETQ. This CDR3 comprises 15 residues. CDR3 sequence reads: CASSIRQGWNTEAFF. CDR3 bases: TGCGCCAGCAGCATTCGACAGGGTTGGAACACTGAAGCTTTCTTT.

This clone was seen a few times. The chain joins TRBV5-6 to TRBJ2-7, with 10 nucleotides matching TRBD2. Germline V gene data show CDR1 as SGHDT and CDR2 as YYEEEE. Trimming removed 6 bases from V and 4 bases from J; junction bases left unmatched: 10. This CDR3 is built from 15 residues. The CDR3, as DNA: TGTGCCAGCACCCTTAGGGGACTAGCGTATTACGAGCAGTACTTC. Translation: CASTLRGLAYYEQYF.

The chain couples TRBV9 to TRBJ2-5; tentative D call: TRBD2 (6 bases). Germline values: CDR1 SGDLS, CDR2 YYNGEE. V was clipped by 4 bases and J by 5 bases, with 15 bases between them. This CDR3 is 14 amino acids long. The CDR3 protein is CASSITGVGETQYF. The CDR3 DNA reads TGTGCCAGCAGCATAACGGGAGTTGGGGAGACCCAGTACTTC.

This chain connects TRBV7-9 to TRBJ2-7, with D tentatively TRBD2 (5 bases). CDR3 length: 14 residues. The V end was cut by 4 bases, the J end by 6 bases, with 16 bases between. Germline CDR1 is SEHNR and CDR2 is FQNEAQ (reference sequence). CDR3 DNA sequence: TGTGCCAGCAGCTCCCCCCGGGGAGATCGCGAGCAGTACTTC. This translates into CASSSPRGDREQYF.

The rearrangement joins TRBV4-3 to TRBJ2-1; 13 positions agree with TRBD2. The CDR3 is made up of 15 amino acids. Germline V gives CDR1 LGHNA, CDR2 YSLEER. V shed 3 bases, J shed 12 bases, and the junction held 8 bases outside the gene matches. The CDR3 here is CASSHGLAGEDRQFF. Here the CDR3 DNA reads TGCGCCAGCAGCCACGGACTAGCGGGGGAAGATAGGCAGTTCTTC.

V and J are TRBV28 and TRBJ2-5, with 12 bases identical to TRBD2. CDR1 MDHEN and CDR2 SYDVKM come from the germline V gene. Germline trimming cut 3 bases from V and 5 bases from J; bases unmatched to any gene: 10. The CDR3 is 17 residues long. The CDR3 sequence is CASSLPGLAGGFETQYF. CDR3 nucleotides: TGTGCCAGCAGTTTGCCAGGGCTAGCGGGAGGGTTTGAGACCCAGTACTTC.